One sample yielded the 8 T cell receptor beta chains listed below, sequenced in a study of cytomegalovirus exposure and HLA in healthy donors. It was with 60 Vbeta and 13 Jbeta primers that the PCR ran. Profiling relied on immunoSEQ multiplex PCR, and the TCRdb table lists in-frame clones only, not all of them. The data show about 180,000 clones, roughly 82% seen once. The sample was PBMCs. The receptors were sampled from a man aged 35 to 55 in good health and CMV-seronegative.

With respect to this clone: The sample holds other DNA sequences that translate to the same CDR3. This chain connects TRBV9 to TRBJ2-4; D might be TRBD1 (6 bases). Per germline, CDR1 SGDLS and CDR2 YYNGEE. The CDR3 runs to 16 residues. V was pared by 0 bases and J by 1 base, with 11 bases between. In nucleotides, the CDR3 is TGTGCCAGCAGCGTAGCTGACCAGGGGGCCAAAAACATTCAGTACTTC. Encoded protein: CASSVADQGAKNIQYF.

The chain links TRBV27 to TRBJ2-1, with 9 bases fitting TRBD2. This CDR3 is built from 16 residues. The J segment lost 10 bases and the V segment lost 3 bases, leaving 13 bases of the junction unmatched. Per germline, CDR1 MNHEY and CDR2 SMNVEV (reference sequence). The CDR3 spells CASSFQGLAGPWEQFF. In nucleotides, the CDR3 is TGTGCCAGCAGTTTCCAAGGGCTAGCGGGGCCTTGGGAGCAGTTCTTC.

The rearrangement uses TRBV2 and TRBJ2-1; TRBD2 is a possible D gene (5 bases). CDR3 length: 14 amino acids. The germline V gene encodes CDR1 SNHLY and CDR2 FYNNEI. The germline V and J ends were trimmed by 6 bases and 6 bases, with 15 bases remaining between them. The chain's CDR3 is CASSPHQTSNEQFF. CDR3 sequence (DNA): TGTGCCAGCAGCCCCCACCAAACTAGCAATGAGCAGTTCTTC.

The V gene is TRBV28, the J gene TRBJ1-2; 7 bases agree with TRBD1. Germline CDR1 and CDR2: MDHEN and SYDVKM. J was trimmed by 8 bases and V by 5 bases; bases with no gene match: 2. CDR3 length: 11 residues. CDR3 protein: CASSDRDGYTF. CDR3 sequence (DNA): TGTGCCAGCAGTGACAGGGACGGCTACACCTTC.

This chain uses TRBV7-9 with TRBJ2-6; 8 nucleotides align to TRBD1. Trimming at V came to 3 bases and at J to 12 bases, leaving 4 bases not matched to a gene. Germline CDR1 and CDR2: SEHNR and FQNEAQ (reference sequence). The CDR3 is 13 residues long. In DNA form, the CDR3 reads TGTGCCAGCAGCTTGGGACAGGCTTCCGTCCTGACTTTC. It specifies CASSLGQASVLTF.

The genes are TRBV9 and TRBJ2-1; TRBD2 matches 13 bases. The germline V gene has CDR1 SGDLS and CDR2 YYNGEE. With 3 bases clipped from V and 4 bases from J, the junction kept 1 base outside the gene matches. This CDR3 spans 15 amino acids. CDR3 nucleotide sequence: TGTGCCAGCAGCGCGACTAGCGGGGGGTACAATGAGCAGTTCTTC. Translating it yields CASSATSGGYNEQFF.

The CDR3 DNA is TGTGCCAGAAGCCCGGACAGGGGGTATTGGGACTATGGCTACACCTTC. Protein: CARSPDRGYWDYGYTF. The chain carries TRBV5-3 and TRBJ1-2, with 10 bases matching TRBD1. TRBV5-3 is identified as an open reading frame with a role that is uncertain. With V trimmed by 4 bases and J by 3 bases, 9 bases remained unmatched. CDR3 length: 16 residues.

The chain combines TRBV19 with TRBJ2-7; D is possibly TRBD1 (6 bases). CDR1 LNHDA and CDR2 SQIVND come from the germline V gene (reference sequence). This CDR3 is built from 15 residues. V lost 5 bases and J lost 6, with 20 bases in between. The CDR3 DNA follows: TGTGCCAGTAGTCCCCCCGGGCAGGGGTGGGGCGAGCAGTACTTC. It specifies CASSPPGQGWGEQYF.